A single T cell receptor beta chain is shown here with its context. This clonotype was seen many times. There is no known antigen for this receptor. Qualities for individual bases were not recorded, and no much larger clone is one base off. Sample time point, as interpreted from the label and publication: newly diagnosed GD, antithyroid drugs for less than 3 months. For both TCR sequencing and RNA sequencing, RNA was extracted from PBMCs using TRIzol. The diagnosis of Graves' disease was made according to American Thyroid Association guidelines. Recruitment of patients was carried out at an endocrinology department in Xi'an, China. Each patient gave approximately 9 milliliters of peripheral blood, collected in an EDTA anticoagulant tube. Ficoll Paque Plus density gradient separation was used to isolate PBMCs, and no further T cell sorting was performed. An Agilent 2100 Bioanalyzer and agarose gel were used to check RNA quality, and a NanoDrop 2000 was used to measure RNA concentration.

The germline V gene supplies CDR1 KGHSH and CDR2 LQKENI. From its cysteine to its phenylalanine, the CDR3 spans 12 amino acids. Just CDR3 DNA is preserved here, 36 bases in frame from base 1. The germline ends are 4 bases apart after V is trimmed by 0 bases and J by 5 bases. Library preparation employed multiplex PCR. The instrument was an Illumina HiSeq 4000. CDR3 regions were amplified by Arm-PCR with iRepertoire HTBI primers to construct TCR beta libraries. Gel purification was performed on PCR products prior to sequencing. Turning to the authors' computational methods: Across samples, 55 to 80 TRBV and 13 to 15 TRBJ segments were identified and used for gene usage analysis of CDR3 amino acid clonotypes. COPE and FqMerger were used to merge filtered high-quality paired reads into contigs. BLAST was used to align contigs to IMGT TRBV, TRBD and TRBJ reference genes, with CDR3 defined following IMGT. Highly expanded clones were defined as clonotypes with a frequency above 0.1%. Repertoire diversity was measured by Shannon entropy, and V-J evenness by the Gini coefficient. Public clonotypes were defined as clonotypes shared by more than one individual. TCRdb reran the public reads through fastp at Q25 and MiXCR, keeping productive beta chains. Each record represents a unique CDR3 protein, reported with the most common genes and DNA among its rows. The V and J calls were determined by TCRdb, not by the authors. This sample has more than 450,000 distinct CDR3 sequences in its table, and roughly 15% of those were observed once. Of the sample, 10% to 15% is held by the ten largest clones.

This specimen belongs to a study of regulatory T cells in long-lasting Graves disease (dated by TCRdb to about 2021). About the full investigation: In the newly diagnosed Graves' disease group, patients had been taking antithyroid drugs for less than 3 months. Peripheral blood TCR sequencing and RNA sequencing compared persistent Graves' disease patients with newly diagnosed Graves' disease patients. The study was registered as a clinical trial and conducted in China. A total of 33 samples underwent TCR sequencing, from roughly 13 patients with persistent Graves' disease and 20 patients with newly diagnosed Graves' disease.

What the work shows at the level of the full study, not this receptor alone: Persistent Graves' disease patients showed lower TCR Shannon entropy and fewer highly expanded clones than newly diagnosed patients, suggesting clonal expansion. Peripheral blood alone was examined, since thyroid tissue, which constituted the primary lesion, could not be accessed. A larger number of public clonotypes was shared among persistent patients (approximately 2,500) than among newly diagnosed patients (more than 850). Persistent disease showed preferential use of TRBV28, TRBJ1-2 and TRBJ2-5, whereas newly diagnosed disease favored TRBV20-1 and TRBJ2-1. The authors acknowledged the small sample size as a limitation that may reduce accuracy. Only the TCR beta chain was sequenced and analyzed.

These data were also filed under a second study, of T cells in Graves' hyperthyroidism and ophthalmopathy. The other study reports the following: A patient counted as having stable Graves' hyperthyroidism if no progression to ophthalmopathy occurred over 18 months of follow-up. Hyperthyroidism patients were newly diagnosed, had a disease duration of under 2 months, and were aged 18 to 65 years. Exclusion was applied to patients with uncontrolled infections, other autoimmune diseases, pregnancy or lactation. Diagnoses relied on clinical symptoms, serum thyroxine and TRAb, thyroid ultrasound and orbital computed tomography. The first round of RT-PCR for the TCR CDR3 was performed with the HTBI primer set and the Qiagen OneStep RT-PCR kit. Most expanded thyroid clonotypes (frequency above 0.001) were also detected in blood, a finding suggesting that blood repertoires may reflect thyroid immune responses. A 13 V-J signature model separated ophthalmopathy from stable hyperthyroidism, with around 91% sensitivity and 81.08% specificity in cross-validation and 80%/75% in testing. During validation, the model predicted progression to ophthalmopathy a median of approximately six months ahead of onset, with around 71% sensitivity and 72.22% specificity. A discovery cohort of approximately 100 patients, about 43 with Graves' ophthalmopathy and fewer than 65 with stable Graves' hyperthyroidism, was used to find distinguishing TCR V-J signatures. An independent validation cohort of around 19 hyperthyroidism patients and approximately 17 patients who later progressed to ophthalmopathy tested prospective prediction of ophthalmopathy. The 100 discovery patients were divided at random into training and test sets in a 7:3 ratio. The study also compared thyroid tissue and blood T-cell repertoires from more than five Graves' hyperthyroidism patients. After blood sampling, hyperthyroidism patients were treated with methimazole at a starting dose of 30 mg daily, and ophthalmopathy patients were treated with high-dose intravenous methylprednisolone. The libraries were constructed in a second round of multiplex PCR and then size-selected and purified. Paired-end sequencing of the libraries was performed with 100 bp reads on an Illumina HiSeq2000. SOAPnuke was used to process the raw data, with reads discarded if the reads contained adapters or uncalled bases, had a mean Phred below 15, or lacked an exact constant-primer or identifier match. High-quality paired reads were merged with COPE v1.2.5, and unique nucleotide sequences were defined as clonotypes. Clonotypes were aligned to IMGT TRBV, TRBD and TRBJ reference segments using MiTCR v1.1. The analysis included only V-J combinations with a frequency above 0.0001, which together covered around 99% of the repertoires. A TCS score was defined as the ratio of F50 (clonal expansion) to E x V (chaos), with BLOSUM62-based TCRdist applied between CDR3 peptides within each V-J. Welch's t-statistics and random forest reduced fewer than 600 V-J features to some 14, which were used in a naive Bayes classifier (R e1071). Sample size was not statistically predetermined, and blinding of investigators to group allocation was not performed. The paper reports TCR Vbeta CDR3 sequencing of more than 120 peripheral blood samples: approximately 41 ophthalmopathy, under 80 hyperthyroidism and approximately 17 progressor patients.

The sequence was obtained from a man aged 40-49 years with Graves disease. Donor details come from another sample of the same person, matched by shared clones. Recombination connected TRBV18 to TRBJ2-5; the D gene cannot be resolved reliably. The source was peripheral blood mononuclear cells (PBMCs), collected at new diagnosis, from a patient treated with antithyroid drugs. The DNA sequence is as follows: TGTGCCAGCTCACCACCGGGGGAGACCCAGTACTTC. This codes for CASSPPGETQYF.